A selection of T cell receptor beta chains follows, all from one sample in a study of blood T cell repertoires in COVID-19. This table comes from immunoSEQ multiplex PCR, and its TCRdb copy is limited to in-frame clones, with some not included. The sample yields about 18,000 clones, roughly 88% seen once. The sequenced sample consisted of PBMCs or T cells enriched from blood (not recorded which). The receptors were sampled from a woman in her 30s who had recovered from COVID-19. CDR3s include the opening cysteine and the closing phenylalanine or tryptophan. The order of the fields is CDR3 protein, CDR3 DNA, V gene, J gene, clone size, D gene. The D gene is left open where the match is weak. Where a row states a size, it is once, few, many or the class of an expanded clone; other rows omit it.

CDR3aa: CASSLTGIGANTGELFF
CDR3nt: TGTGCCAGCAGTCTTACAGGGATTGGGGCGAACACCGGGGAGCTGTTTTTT
v_gene: TRBV6-4
j_gene: TRBJ2-2
abundance: .
d_gene: .

CDR3aa: CASRRIGGGNQPQHF
CDR3nt: TGTGCCAGCAGGAGAATAGGAGGAGGCAATCAGCCCCAGCATTTT
v_gene: TRBV6-5
j_gene: TRBJ1-5
abundance: .
d_gene: .

CDR3aa: CASSLNPTGKGEQFF
CDR3nt: TGTGCCAGCAGCTTGAACCCGACAGGGAAGGGTGAGCAGTTCTTC
v_gene: TRBV5-4
j_gene: TRBJ2-1
abundance: .
d_gene: TRBD1

CDR3aa: CASSARTGEVYGYTF
CDR3nt: TGTGCCAGCAGCGCCCGGACAGGGGAAGTCTATGGCTACACCTTC
v_gene: TRBV9
j_gene: TRBJ1-2
abundance: .
d_gene: TRBD1

CDR3aa: CASGLVIAGGPNEQFF
CDR3nt: TGTGCTAGTGGTTTGGTCATAGCGGGGGGGCCCAATGAGCAGTTCTTC
v_gene: TRBV12-5
j_gene: TRBJ2-1
abundance: few
d_gene: TRBD2

CDR3aa: CASRREGNQPQHF
CDR3nt: TGTGCCAGCAGGAGGGAGGGCAATCAGCCCCAGCATTTT
v_gene: TRBV6-5
j_gene: TRBJ1-5
abundance: .
d_gene: .

CDR3aa: CASSGGQGFTEAFF
CDR3nt: TGTGCCAGCAGTGGAGGACAGGGGTTCACTGAAGCTTTCTTT
v_gene: TRBV2
j_gene: TRBJ1-1
abundance: .
d_gene: TRBD1

CDR3aa: CASQGGYYEQYF
CDR3nt: TGTGCCAGCCAGGGGGGTTACTACGAGCAGTACTTC
v_gene: TRBV6-5
j_gene: TRBJ2-7
abundance: .
d_gene: .

CDR3aa: CASSLMDRVNSPLHF
CDR3nt: TGTGCCAGCAGCCTAATGGACAGGGTAAATTCACCCCTCCACTTT
v_gene: TRBV5-4
j_gene: TRBJ1-6
abundance: .
d_gene: TRBD1

CDR3aa: CASSVVGWAGDEKLFF
CDR3nt: TGTGCCAGCAGCGTAGTAGGCTGGGCGGGGGATGAAAAACTGTTTTTT
v_gene: TRBV9
j_gene: TRBJ1-4
abundance: .
d_gene: .

CDR3aa: CASSPGTGRLLAKNIQYF
CDR3nt: TGTGCCAGCAGCCCCGGGACAGGCAGATTACTAGCCAAAAACATTCAGTACTTC
v_gene: TRBV7-6
j_gene: TRBJ2-4
abundance: .
d_gene: TRBD1

CDR3aa: CASSQDSGEVSASTDTQYF
CDR3nt: TGCGCCAGCAGCCAAGATTCGGGGGAAGTCTCGGCTAGCACAGATACGCAGTATTTT
v_gene: TRBV4-1
j_gene: TRBJ2-3
abundance: .
d_gene: .

CDR3aa: CASSLAIQGKPGELFF
CDR3nt: TGTGCCAGCAGCTTAGCGATACAGGGCAAGCCCGGGGAGCTGTTTTTT
v_gene: TRBV7-6
j_gene: TRBJ2-2
abundance: .
d_gene: .

CDR3aa: CASSRRYEQYF
CDR3nt: TGTGCCAGCAGCCGCCGGTACGAGCAGTACTTC
v_gene: TRBV11-2
j_gene: TRBJ2-7
abundance: .
d_gene: .

CDR3aa: CAISESSGVGQPQHF
CDR3nt: TGTGCCATCAGTGAGTCGTCCGGGGTCGGTCAGCCCCAGCATTTT
v_gene: TRBV10-3
j_gene: TRBJ1-5
abundance: .
d_gene: .

CDR3aa: CASSWLAGAYNEQFF
CDR3nt: TGTGCCAGCAGCTGGCTAGCGGGTGCTTACAATGAGCAGTTCTTC
v_gene: TRBV7-3
j_gene: TRBJ2-1
abundance: .
d_gene: TRBD2

CDR3aa: CASTLSGINGYTF
CDR3nt: TGTGCCAGTACCCTCTCAGGGATAAATGGCTACACCTTC
v_gene: TRBV19
j_gene: TRBJ1-2
abundance: .
d_gene: .

CDR3aa: CASSFFQGVDEQFF
CDR3nt: TGTGCCAGCAGTTTTTTCCAGGGGGTCGATGAGCAGTTCTTC
v_gene: TRBV28
j_gene: TRBJ2-1
abundance: .
d_gene: TRBD1

CDR3aa: CASSAAGGYTGELFF
CDR3nt: TGTGCCAGCAGCGCTGCGGGGGGATACACCGGGGAGCTGTTTTTT
v_gene: TRBV9
j_gene: TRBJ2-2
abundance: .
d_gene: TRBD2

CDR3aa: CASSSRAGQGVSGNTIYF
CDR3nt: TGCGCCAGCAGCTCCCGGGCGGGACAGGGAGTTTCTGGAAACACCATATATTTT
v_gene: TRBV5-1
j_gene: TRBJ1-3
abundance: .
d_gene: TRBD1

CDR3aa: CASSFRQGPDTQYF
CDR3nt: TGTGCCAGTAGTTTCCGACAGGGACCAGATACGCAGTATTTT
v_gene: TRBV19
j_gene: TRBJ2-3
abundance: .
d_gene: TRBD1

CDR3aa: CASSFDRDRQPQHF
CDR3nt: TGTGCCAGCAGCTTCGATAGGGACAGGCAGCCCCAGCATTTT
v_gene: TRBV7-2
j_gene: TRBJ1-5
abundance: .
d_gene: TRBD1

CDR3aa: CASSQGTGSSYEQYF
CDR3nt: TGCGCCAGCAGCCAGGGGACAGGGAGTTCCTACGAGCAGTACTTC
v_gene: TRBV5-1
j_gene: TRBJ2-7
abundance: .
d_gene: TRBD1

CDR3aa: CASSPDRNQPQHF
CDR3nt: TGCGCCAGCAGCCCGGACAGAAATCAGCCCCAGCATTTT
v_gene: TRBV5-1
j_gene: TRBJ1-5
abundance: .
d_gene: .

CDR3aa: CASSNPRRVGNEQFF
CDR3nt: TGTGCCAGCAGTAACCCCCGCAGGGTAGGAAATGAGCAGTTCTTC
v_gene: TRBV6-5
j_gene: TRBJ2-1
abundance: .
d_gene: .

CDR3aa: CASSPGPPGPGNTIYF
CDR3nt: TGTGCCAGCAGCCCCGGCCCGCCAGGGCCAGGAAACACCATATATTTT
v_gene: TRBV5-5
j_gene: TRBJ1-3
abundance: once
d_gene: .

CDR3aa: CASSPSGGSYEQYF
CDR3nt: TGTGCCAGCAGCCCGAGCGGAGGTAGCTACGAGCAGTACTTC
v_gene: TRBV7-2
j_gene: TRBJ2-7
abundance: .
d_gene: .

CDR3aa: CASSGAFGDYNRYGYTF
CDR3nt: TGTGCCAGCAGTGGGGCCTTCGGTGATTACAACCGCTATGGCTACACCTTC
v_gene: TRBV2
j_gene: TRBJ1-2
abundance: .
d_gene: .

CDR3aa: CASSLTAQETQYF
CDR3nt: TGTGCCAGCAGCTTAACGGCCCAAGAGACCCAGTACTTC
v_gene: TRBV7-3
j_gene: TRBJ2-5
abundance: once
d_gene: .

CDR3aa: CASSPGDINTEAFF
CDR3nt: TGCGCCAGCAGCCCGGGGGATATCAACACTGAAGCTTTCTTT
v_gene: TRBV5-1
j_gene: TRBJ1-1
abundance: .
d_gene: .

CDR3aa: CASSQGQRLQETQYF
CDR3nt: TGTGCCAGCAGCCAAGGACAGCGCCTTCAAGAGACCCAGTACTTC
v_gene: TRBV14
j_gene: TRBJ2-5
abundance: .
d_gene: .

CDR3aa: CASSPLAGGDTQYF
CDR3nt: TGTGCCAGCAGTCCTCTAGCGGGGGGAGATACGCAGTATTTT
v_gene: TRBV6-5
j_gene: TRBJ2-3
abundance: .
d_gene: TRBD2

CDR3aa: CAWGRGGATGNTIYF
CDR3nt: TGTGCCTGGGGGCGAGGGGGAGCAACTGGAAACACCATATATTTT
v_gene: TRBV30
j_gene: TRBJ1-3
abundance: .
d_gene: .

CDR3aa: CASSLEGDPYETQYF
CDR3nt: TGTGCCAGCAGCTTAGAGGGGGACCCCTACGAGACCCAGTACTTC
v_gene: TRBV7-2
j_gene: TRBJ2-5
abundance: once
d_gene: .

CDR3aa: CALSTSGGYNEQFF
CDR3nt: TGTGCCCTCTCGACTAGCGGGGGGTACAATGAGCAGTTCTTC
v_gene: TRBV10-3
j_gene: TRBJ2-1
abundance: .
d_gene: TRBD2

CDR3aa: CASSRTGPDTQYF
CDR3nt: TGCGCCAGCAGCAGAACAGGGCCAGATACGCAGTATTTT
v_gene: TRBV5-1
j_gene: TRBJ2-3
abundance: .
d_gene: .

CDR3aa: CASSFTGDHGYTF
CDR3nt: TGTGCCAGCAGTTTTACAGGGGATCATGGCTACACCTTC
v_gene: TRBV12-3/TRBV12-4
j_gene: TRBJ1-2
abundance: .
d_gene: TRBD1

CDR3aa: CASTGLDREQYF
CDR3nt: TGTGCCAGCACCGGACTAGACCGCGAGCAGTACTTC
v_gene: TRBV2
j_gene: TRBJ2-7
abundance: once
d_gene: TRBD2

CDR3aa: CASSQVGTGGEKLFF
CDR3nt: TGCGCCAGCAGCCAAGTCGGGACAGGGGGTGAAAAACTGTTTTTT
v_gene: TRBV4-1
j_gene: TRBJ1-4
abundance: .
d_gene: TRBD1

CDR3aa: CASRREGTGELFF
CDR3nt: TGTGCCAGCAGGCGGGAGGGGACCGGGGAGCTGTTTTTT
v_gene: TRBV13
j_gene: TRBJ2-2
abundance: .
d_gene: TRBD2

CDR3aa: CASSPTGLNEQFF
CDR3nt: TGTGCCAGCAGCCCGACAGGTCTCAATGAGCAGTTCTTC
v_gene: TRBV6-5
j_gene: TRBJ2-1
abundance: .
d_gene: .